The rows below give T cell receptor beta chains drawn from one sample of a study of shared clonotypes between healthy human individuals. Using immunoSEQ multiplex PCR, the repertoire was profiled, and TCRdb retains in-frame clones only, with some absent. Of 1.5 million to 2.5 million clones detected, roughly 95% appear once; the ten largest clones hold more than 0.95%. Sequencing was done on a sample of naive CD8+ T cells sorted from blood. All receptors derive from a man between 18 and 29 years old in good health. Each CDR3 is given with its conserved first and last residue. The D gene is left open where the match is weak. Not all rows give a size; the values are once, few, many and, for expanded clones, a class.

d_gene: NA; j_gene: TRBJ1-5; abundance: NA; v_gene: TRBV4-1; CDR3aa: CASSQEAGLSNQPQHF; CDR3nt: TGCGCCAGCAGCCAAGAAGCGGGACTTAGCAATCAGCCCCAGCATTTT
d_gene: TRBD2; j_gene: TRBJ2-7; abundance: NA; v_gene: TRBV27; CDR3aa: CASSFTSGEQYF; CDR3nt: TGTGCCAGCAGTTTCACTAGCGGCGAGCAGTACTTC
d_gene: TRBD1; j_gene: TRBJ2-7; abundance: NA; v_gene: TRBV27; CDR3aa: CASILSGQGAYEQYF; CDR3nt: TGTGCCAGCATCCTCTCCGGACAGGGGGCGTACGAGCAGTACTTC
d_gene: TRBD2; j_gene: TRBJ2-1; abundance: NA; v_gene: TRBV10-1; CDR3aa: CASSGNSGRAKNEQFF; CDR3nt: TGCGCCAGCAGTGGAAATAGCGGGAGGGCTAAAAATGAGCAGTTCTTC
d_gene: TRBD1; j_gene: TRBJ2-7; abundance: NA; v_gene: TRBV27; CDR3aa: CASSPGGVGPEQYF; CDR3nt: TGTGCCAGCAGCCCAGGGGGAGTGGGCCCTGAGCAGTACTTC
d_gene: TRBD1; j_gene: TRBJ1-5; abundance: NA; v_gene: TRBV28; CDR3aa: CASSRDRESAQPQHF; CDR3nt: TGTGCCAGCAGTAGGGACAGGGAGAGTGCTCAGCCCCAGCATTTT
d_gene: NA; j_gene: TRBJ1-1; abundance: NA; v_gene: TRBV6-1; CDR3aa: CASSAAEYTEAFF; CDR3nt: TGTGCCAGCAGTGCGGCGGAATACACTGAAGCTTTCTTT
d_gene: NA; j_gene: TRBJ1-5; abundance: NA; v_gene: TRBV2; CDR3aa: CASSETYGQPQHF; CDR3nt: TGTGCCAGCAGTGAGACCTATGGTCAGCCCCAGCATTTT
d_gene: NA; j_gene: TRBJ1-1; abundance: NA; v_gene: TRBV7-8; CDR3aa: CASSLMLAEGVTEAFF; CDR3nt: TGTGCCAGCAGCTTAATGCTCGCCGAGGGAGTCACTGAAGCTTTCTTT
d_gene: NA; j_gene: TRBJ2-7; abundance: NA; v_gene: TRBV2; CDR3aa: CASYVENNSYEQYF; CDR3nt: TGTGCCAGCTACGTAGAGAACAACTCCTACGAGCAGTACTTC
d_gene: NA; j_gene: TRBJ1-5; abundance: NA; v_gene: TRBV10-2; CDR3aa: CASSEFSPANNQPQHF; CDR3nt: TGCGCCAGCAGTGAATTTTCGCCAGCTAACAATCAGCCCCAGCATTTT
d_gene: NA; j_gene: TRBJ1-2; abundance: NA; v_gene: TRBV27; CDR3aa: CASSLYAGSSYGYTF; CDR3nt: TGTGCCAGCAGTTTATATGCAGGTTCGAGCTATGGCTACACCTTC
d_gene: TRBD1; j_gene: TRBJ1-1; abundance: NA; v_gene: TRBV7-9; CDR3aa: CASTPNTGGTEAFF; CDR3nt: TGTGCCAGCACCCCCAATACAGGGGGTACTGAAGCTTTCTTT
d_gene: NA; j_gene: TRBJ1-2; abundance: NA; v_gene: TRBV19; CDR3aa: CASSIMGRDGNGYTF; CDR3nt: TGTGCCAGTAGTATCATGGGCCGCGACGGGAATGGCTACACCTTC
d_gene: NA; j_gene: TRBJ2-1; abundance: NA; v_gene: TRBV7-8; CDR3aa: CASSLVGLQAEDNEQFF; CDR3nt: TGTGCCAGCAGCTTAGTCGGGCTCCAGGCCGAGGACAATGAGCAGTTCTTC
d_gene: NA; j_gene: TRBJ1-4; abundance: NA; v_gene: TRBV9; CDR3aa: CASSVGGATNEKLFF; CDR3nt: TGTGCCAGCAGCGTCGGAGGTGCAACTAATGAAAAACTGTTTTTT
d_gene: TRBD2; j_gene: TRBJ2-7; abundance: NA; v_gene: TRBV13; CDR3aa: CASTGGGPSYEQYF; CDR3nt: TGTGCCTCCACCGGGGGGGGGCCTTCCTACGAGCAGTACTTC
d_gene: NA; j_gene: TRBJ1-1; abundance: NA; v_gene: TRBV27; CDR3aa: CASSLGGWTEAFF; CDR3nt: TGTGCCAGCAGTTTAGGGGGTTGGACTGAAGCTTTCTTT
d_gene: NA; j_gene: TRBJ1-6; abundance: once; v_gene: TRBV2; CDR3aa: CASRGADSDYNSPLHF; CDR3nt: TGTGCCAGCAGGGGGGCGGACAGTGACTATAATTCACCCCTCCACTTT
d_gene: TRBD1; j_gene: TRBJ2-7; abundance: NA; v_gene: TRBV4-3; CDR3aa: CASSQDPGQGAYEQYF; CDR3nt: TGCGCCAGCAGCCAAGATCCCGGACAGGGGGCCTACGAGCAGTACTTC
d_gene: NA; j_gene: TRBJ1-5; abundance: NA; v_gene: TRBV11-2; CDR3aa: CASSPHSNQPQHF; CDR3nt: TGTGCCAGCAGCCCCCACTCTAATCAGCCCCAGCATTTT
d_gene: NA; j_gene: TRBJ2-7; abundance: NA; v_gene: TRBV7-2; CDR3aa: CASRLDSWGEQYF; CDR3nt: TGTGCCAGCAGATTGGACAGTTGGGGCGAGCAGTACTTC
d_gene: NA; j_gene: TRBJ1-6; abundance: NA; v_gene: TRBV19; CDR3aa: CASSNRVGVRSPLHF; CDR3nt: TGTGCCAGTAGTAACCGAGTAGGGGTTCGGTCACCCCTCCACTTT
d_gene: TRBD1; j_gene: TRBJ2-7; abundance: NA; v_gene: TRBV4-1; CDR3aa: CASSLRQGTTYEQYF; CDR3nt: TGCGCCAGCAGCTTACGACAGGGCACAACCTACGAGCAGTACTTC
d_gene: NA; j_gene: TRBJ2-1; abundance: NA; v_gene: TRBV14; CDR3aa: CASSQDFREYASEQFF; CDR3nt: TGTGCCAGCAGCCAAGATTTCAGGGAGTACGCATCTGAGCAGTTCTTC
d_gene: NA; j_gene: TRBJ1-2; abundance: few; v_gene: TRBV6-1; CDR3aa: CASSEAGPGLVYGYTF; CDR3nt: TGTGCCAGCAGTGAAGCGGGGCCCGGCCTTGTCTATGGCTACACCTTC
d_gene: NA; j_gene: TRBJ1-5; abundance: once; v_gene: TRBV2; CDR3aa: CASSDFTDGQPQHF; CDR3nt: TGTGCCAGCAGTGATTTTACAGACGGTCAGCCCCAGCATTTT
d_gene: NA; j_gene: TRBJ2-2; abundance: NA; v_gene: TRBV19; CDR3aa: CASSIGTGRTGELFF; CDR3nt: TGTGCCAGTAGTATAGGTACAGGGAGGACCGGGGAGCTGTTTTTT
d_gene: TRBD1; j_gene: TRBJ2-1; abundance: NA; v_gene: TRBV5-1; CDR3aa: CASSLTSDRVNNEQFF; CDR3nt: TGCGCCAGCAGCTTAACCTCGGACAGGGTGAACAATGAGCAGTTCTTC
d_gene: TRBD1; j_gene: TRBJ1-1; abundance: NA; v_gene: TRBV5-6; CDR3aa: CASSLVRQGEAFF; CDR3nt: TGTGCCAGCAGCTTGGTTAGACAGGGGGAAGCTTTCTTT
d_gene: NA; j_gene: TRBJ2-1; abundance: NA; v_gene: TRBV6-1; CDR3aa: CASSENEGPRDEQFF; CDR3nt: TGTGCCAGCAGTGAAAACGAGGGTCCAAGAGATGAGCAGTTCTTC
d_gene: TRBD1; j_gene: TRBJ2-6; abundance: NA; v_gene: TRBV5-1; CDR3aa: CASSLAGDRVVSGANVLTF; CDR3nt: TGCGCCAGCAGCTTGGCAGGAGACAGGGTGGTATCTGGGGCCAACGTCCTGACTTTC
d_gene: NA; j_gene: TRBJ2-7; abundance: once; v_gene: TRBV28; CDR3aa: CASSSPGGAYEQYF; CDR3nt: TGTGCCAGCAGTTCGCCCGGGGGAGCTTACGAGCAGTACTTC
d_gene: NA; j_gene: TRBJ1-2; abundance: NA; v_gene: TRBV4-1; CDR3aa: CASSQERGANYGYTF; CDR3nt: TGCGCCAGCAGCCAAGAGAGGGGAGCTAACTATGGCTACACCTTC
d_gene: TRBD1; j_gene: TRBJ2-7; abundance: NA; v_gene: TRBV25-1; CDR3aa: CASSDGDRFDEQYF; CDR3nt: TGTGCCAGCAGTGATGGGGACAGGTTCGACGAGCAGTACTTC
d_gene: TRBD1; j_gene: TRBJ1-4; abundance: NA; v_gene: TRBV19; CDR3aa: CASSITGGSEKLFF; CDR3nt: TGTGCCAGTAGTATCACAGGGGGGAGTGAAAAACTGTTTTTT
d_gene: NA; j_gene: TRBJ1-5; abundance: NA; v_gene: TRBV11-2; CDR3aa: CASSLDGNSNQPQHF; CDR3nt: TGTGCCAGCAGCTTAGATGGTAACAGCAATCAGCCCCAGCATTTT
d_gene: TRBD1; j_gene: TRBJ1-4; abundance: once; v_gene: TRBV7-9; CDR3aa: CASSLSRQGRDEKLFF; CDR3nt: TGTGCCAGCAGCTTATCCAGACAGGGCAGGGATGAAAAACTGTTTTTT
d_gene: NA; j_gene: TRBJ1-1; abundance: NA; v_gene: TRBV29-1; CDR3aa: CSVEGGLAGAFF; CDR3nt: TGCAGCGTTGAAGGGGGGCTCGCCGGGGCTTTCTTT
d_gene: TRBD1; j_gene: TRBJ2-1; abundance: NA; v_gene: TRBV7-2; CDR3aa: CASSRETGTGGLNEQFF; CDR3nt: TGTGCCAGCAGCCGCGAAACCGGGACAGGGGGCCTCAATGAGCAGTTCTTC
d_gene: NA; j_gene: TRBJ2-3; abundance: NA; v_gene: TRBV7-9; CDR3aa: CASSRDWDTGREDTQYF; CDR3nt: TGTGCCAGCAGCCGCGATTGGGACACCGGGCGTGAAGATACGCAGTATTTT
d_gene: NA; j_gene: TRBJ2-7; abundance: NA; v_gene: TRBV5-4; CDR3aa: CASSSGTAYSYEQYF; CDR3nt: TGTGCCAGCAGCTCCGGGACGGCCTACTCCTACGAGCAGTACTTC
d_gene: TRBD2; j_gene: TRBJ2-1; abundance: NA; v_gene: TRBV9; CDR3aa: CASSALSGGAYNEQFF; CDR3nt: TGTGCCAGCAGCGCCCTTAGCGGGGGCGCCTACAATGAGCAGTTCTTC
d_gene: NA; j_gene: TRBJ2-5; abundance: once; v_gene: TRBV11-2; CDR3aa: CASSTSAGREATQYF; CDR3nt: TGTGCCAGCAGCACAAGCGCGGGCCGAGAGGCGACCCAGTACTTC
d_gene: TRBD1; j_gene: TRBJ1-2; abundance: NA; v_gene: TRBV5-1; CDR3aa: CASSRTGDYYGYTF; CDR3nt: TGCGCCAGCAGCCGAACAGGGGACTACTATGGCTACACCTTC
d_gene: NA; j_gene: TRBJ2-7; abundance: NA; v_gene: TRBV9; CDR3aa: CASSVEGGVVGEQYF; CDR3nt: TGTGCCAGCAGCGTAGAGGGCGGGGTGGTGGGCGAGCAGTACTTC
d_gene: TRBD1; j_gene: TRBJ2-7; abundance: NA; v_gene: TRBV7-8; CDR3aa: CASSLVRGRGPEQYF; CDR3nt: TGTGCCAGCAGCTTAGTCCGGGGCAGGGGGCCAGAGCAGTACTTC
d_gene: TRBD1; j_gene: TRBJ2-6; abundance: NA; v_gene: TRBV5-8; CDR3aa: CASSWPAGQGGSGANVLTF; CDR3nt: TGTGCCAGCAGTTGGCCGGCGGGACAGGGTGGCTCTGGGGCCAACGTCCTGACTTTC
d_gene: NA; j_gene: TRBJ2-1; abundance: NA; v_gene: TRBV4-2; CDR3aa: CASSQWTGLGEQFF; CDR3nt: TGTGCCAGCAGCCAGTGGACTGGGCTTGGAGAGCAGTTCTTC